Listed below are T cell receptor beta chains from one sample, sequenced in a study of radiotherapy plus CTLA-4 blockade in lung cancer. Only in-frame clones appear in the TCRdb table, and some are missing; sequencing was by immunoSEQ multiplex PCR. Here the sample spans about 49,000 clones, 88% being singletons. Sequenced material: peripheral blood, taken from a patient treated with radiotherapy plus ipilimumab. Every receptor here comes from a human donor with non-small cell lung cancer whose response to radiotherapy plus ipilimumab could not be evaluated. Each CDR3 is given with its conserved first and last residue. Fields, in order: clone size, D gene, J gene, V gene, CDR3 DNA, CDR3 protein. A D gene is named only where the DNA matches it firmly. Clone size is given for some rows only: seen once, a few or many times, or a class if the clone is expanded.

few,.,TRBJ2-3,TRBV5-4,TGTGCCAGCAGCTTTTCTCGGGGTGATACGCAGTATTTT,CASSFSRGDTQYF
.,.,TRBJ1-1,TRBV4-1,TGCGCCAGCAGCCAAGGCGGAGGCCGACGAGCCGCTGCTTTCTTT,CASSQGGGRRAAAFF
.,.,TRBJ2-3,TRBV18,TGTGCCAGCTCACCGGGCAACACAGATACGCAGTATTTT,CASSPGNTDTQYF
.,TRBD1,TRBJ2-7,TRBV19,TGTGCCAGTAGCTCTTCCGGGACAGGCGAGCAGTACTTC,CASSSSGTGEQYF
.,TRBD1,TRBJ2-7,TRBV19,TGTGCCAGTAGAGCCGACCGGGACAGTGCCTACGAGCAGTACTTC,CASRADRDSAYEQYF
.,TRBD1,TRBJ1-2,TRBV19,TGTGCCAGTAACCCTGGACAGGGAGGTACCTATGGCTACACCTTC,CASNPGQGGTYGYTF
once,.,TRBJ2-3,TRBV7-7,TGTGCCAGCAGCTTGTTACCCTCAGGGGCCGGATTTGGTACAGATACGCAGTATTTT,CASSLLPSGAGFGTDTQYF
.,TRBD2,TRBJ2-7,TRBV7-9,TGTGCCAGCAAACTAGCGGGGGCTTACGAGCAGTACTTC,CASKLAGAYEQYF
.,TRBD1,TRBJ1-1,TRBV11-2,TGTGCCAGCAGAGGGATACCGGGACAGGGCATCACTGAAGCTTTCTTT,CASRGIPGQGITEAFF
once,TRBD2,TRBJ2-7,TRBV5-5,TGTGCCAGCAGCCTTGGCGTGCTAGCGGGGACCTACGAGCAGTACTTC,CASSLGVLAGTYEQYF
.,TRBD1,TRBJ1-4,TRBV29-1,TGCAGCGTCGACAGGGGGACAAATGAAAAACTGTTTTTT,CSVDRGTNEKLFF
once,.,TRBJ2-3,TRBV28,TGTGCCAGCAGTCCCGGAGGCTCTGGCACAGATACGCAGTATTTT,CASSPGGSGTDTQYF
.,.,TRBJ2-2,TRBV25-1,TGTGCCAGCAGTGAGCAGGGATTGGTCGCCGGGGAGCTGTTTTTT,CASSEQGLVAGELFF
.,.,TRBJ2-7,TRBV7-8,TGTGCCAGCAGCAGCACAGGGAGCTACGAGCAGTACTTC,CASSSTGSYEQYF
.,.,TRBJ2-1,TRBV6-5,TGTGCCAGCAGTTTACGGGTCGGCGCTGAGCAGTTCTTC,CASSLRVGAEQFF
.,TRBD2,TRBJ2-2,TRBV5-1,TGCGCCAGCCAAGCGGGGGGGATCACCGGGGAGCTGTTTTTT,CASQAGGITGELFF
.,TRBD2,TRBJ2-1,TRBV7-2,TGTGCCAGCAGCCGCCAATCGACTAGCGGGGGGAATGAGCAGTTCTTC,CASSRQSTSGGNEQFF
.,.,TRBJ2-7,TRBV27,TGTGCCAGCAGTTTAAGGGGGGGGACAGGAAACTACGAGCAGTACTTC,CASSLRGGTGNYEQYF